The 17 T cell receptor beta chains given below trace back to one sample, sequenced in a study of PD-1 blockade in classical Hodgkin lymphoma. Generated by immunoSEQ multiplex PCR, the TCRdb table keeps only in-frame clones and is missing some. The table includes 40,000 to 50,000 clones, more than 70% detected once. In every patient, relapse followed autologous stem cell transplantation, while exposure to brentuximab vedotin differed. The input for sequencing was peripheral blood mononuclear cells (PBMCs), taken at baseline. These receptors came from a human donor with classical Hodgkin lymphoma.

This chain uses TRBV29-1 with TRBJ2-2; 9 nucleotides agree with TRBD1. Looked up from germline, CDR1 is SQVTM and CDR2 is ANQGSEA. This CDR3 contains 16 residues. V was clipped by 4 bases and J by 4 bases; unmatched bases: 10. DNA of the CDR3: TGCAGCGTTGCGATAGGGACAGGGTTGACCACCGGGGAGCTGTTTTTT. Translated: CSVAIGTGLTTGELFF.

This clone was seen more than once but under ten times. V is TRBV6-5 and J is TRBJ2-7, with 7 bases matching TRBD1. Germline V CDR1 and CDR2: MNHEY, SVGAGI. The CDR3 contains 15 residues. Germline trimming cut 6 bases from V and 0 bases from J; bases unmatched to any gene: 8. CDR3 in amino acids: CASRLGQMSSYEQYF. As DNA, the CDR3 is TGTGCCAGCAGACTGGGACAGATGAGCTCCTACGAGCAGTACTTC.

V and J are TRBV6-6 and TRBJ1-2; 8 bases fit TRBD1. The CDR3 has 14 amino acids. V shed 6 bases and J 5 bases; nucleotides not matched to a gene: 8. CDR1 and CDR2 from the germline V gene are MNHNY and SVGAGI (reference sequence). CDR3 loop: CASRVGQGLYGYTF. The CDR3 bases are TGTGCCAGCAGGGTCGGACAGGGACTTTATGGCTACACCTTC.

V usage is TRBV6-6 and J usage is TRBJ1-2; TRBD1 matches 9 bases. Germline CDR1 is MNHNY and CDR2 is SVGAGI (reference sequence). V lost 6 bases and J lost 4; bases outside the gene matches: 3. The CDR3 loop spans 13 amino acids. The CDR3 DNA sequence: TGTGCCAGCAGAGAGACAGGGGGCTATGGCTACACCTTC. Its translation is CASRETGGYGYTF.

This sequence joins TRBV7-2 and TRBJ2-1; 8 bases agree with TRBD2. The length of the CDR3 is 16 residues. Germline V gene data show CDR1 as SGHTA and CDR2 as FQGNSA. Trimming at V came to 5 bases and at J to 1 base, leaving 7 bases not matched to a gene. The DNA for the CDR3 is TGTGCCAGCAGCCCCGTAGCGGGGAGGTCCTACAATGAGCAGTTCTTC. It yields the protein CASSPVAGRSYNEQFF.

This rearrangement joins TRBV6-1 to TRBJ1-2; 11 nucleotides line up with TRBD1. Germline CDR1 and CDR2: MNHNS and SASEGT. The V segment lost 4 bases and the J segment 8 bases; nucleotides outside the gene matches: 9. This CDR3 region has 15 residues. In DNA, the CDR3 is TGTGCCAGCAGTGCAGGACAGGGGGCAATAAGGGGCTACACCTTC. This encodes CASSAGQGAIRGYTF.

The genes are TRBV5-6 and TRBJ2-7; tentatively, D is TRBD2 (6 bases). CDR3 length: 13 amino acids. The V and J ends lost 3 bases and 4 bases respectively, with 11 bases between them. CDR1 is SGHDT and CDR2 is YYEEEE in the germline V gene. CDR3 sequence: CASSWMEGYEQYF. In nucleotides, the CDR3 is TGTGCCAGCAGCTGGATGGAGGGATACGAGCAGTACTTC.

This chain links TRBV7-9 with TRBJ2-7; D is uncertain. The CDR3 contains 15 residues. CDR1 is SEHNR, CDR2 FQNEAQ, per germline (reference sequence). The ends were cut back, 5 bases at V and 3 bases at J, with 17 bases in the middle. The CDR3 DNA reads TGTGCCAGCAGCCTTTTCAACACTTTTTACTACGAGCAGTACTTC. Its protein product is CASSLFNTFYYEQYF. The whole variable domain, filled in from reference TRBV7-9 and TRBJ2-7, reads DTGVSQNPRHKITKRGQNVTFRCDPISEHNRLYWYRQTLGQGPEFLTYFQNEAQLEKSRLLSDRFSAERPKGSFSTLEIQRTEQGDSAMYLCASSLFNTFYYEQYFGPGTRLTVT.

This clone was counted once. The V gene is TRBV7-9, the J gene TRBJ2-7; TRBD1 might be the D (6 bases). Germline assignment: CDR1 SEHNR and CDR2 FQNEAQ (reference sequence). V was shortened by 5 bases and J by 4 bases, with 24 bases between the two germline ends. The CDR3 has 17 residues. CDR3: CASSPIPSWGLGYEQYF. The DNA for the CDR3 is TGTGCCAGCAGCCCGATCCCGTCTTGGGGGCTCGGTTACGAGCAGTACTTC.

This chain connects TRBV7-9 to TRBJ1-3; D gene unclear. Between the trimmed V and J ends, which lost 0 bases and 0 bases, there was a span of 9 bases. This CDR3 region has 16 residues. Per germline, CDR1 SEHNR and CDR2 FQNEAQ (reference sequence). The CDR3 loop is CASSLAPRSSGNTIYF. The CDR3 bases are TGTGCCAGCAGCTTAGCCCCCAGGAGCTCTGGAAACACCATATATTTT.

The chain uses TRBV11-2 and TRBJ1-3, with D hard to call. The CDR3 sequence is 13 residues long. From germline, CDR1 is SGHAT and CDR2 FQNNGV. With 1 base removed from V and 4 bases from J, the gap between germline ends came to 5 bases. CDR3 in DNA: TGTGCCAGCAGCTTAGCGTTCGGAAACACCATATATTTT. It codes for CASSLAFGNTIYF.

This chain uses TRBV2 with TRBJ2-2; TRBD1 matches 8 bases. This CDR3 has 14 residues. Germline CDR1 SNHLY, CDR2 FYNNEI. Trimming at V came to 2 bases and at J to 6 bases, leaving 2 bases not matched to a gene. CDR3 protein: CASSELQGAGELFF. In nucleotides, the CDR3 is TGTGCCAGCAGTGAATTACAGGGGGCCGGGGAGCTGTTTTTT. The full variable domain, in which reference TRBV2 and TRBJ2-2 provide the parts outside the CDR3, is EPEVTQTPSHQVTQMGQEVILRCVPISNHLYFYWYRQILGQKVEFLVSFYNNEISEKSEIFDDQFSVERPDGSNFTLKIRSTKLEDSAMYFCASSELQGAGELFFGEGSRLTVL.

The chain has TRBV9 and TRBJ2-2; TRBD1 matches at 8 bases. V was pared by 1 base and J by 4 bases, with 9 bases of the junction left unmatched. Germline V gene lookup returns CDR1 SGDLS and CDR2 YYNGEE. This CDR3 has 17 amino acids. CDR3 loop: CASSVFLRGRGTGELFF. The CDR3 DNA reads as TGTGCCAGCAGCGTATTTCTCAGGGGGCGAGGCACCGGGGAGCTGTTTTTT.

This clone was counted between two and nine times. The chain joins TRBV18 to TRBJ2-5, with TRBD1 as a possible D gene (5 bases). V lost 4 bases and J lost 2, with 11 bases in between. This CDR3 comprises 14 residues. Per germline, CDR1 KGHSH and CDR2 LQKENI. The DNA for the CDR3 is TGTGCCAGCTCACACCCGACAGAACAAGAGACCCAGTACTTC. It specifies CASSHPTEQETQYF.

The chain employs TRBV15 and TRBJ2-5, with a possible D match to TRBD2 (5 bases). The ends were cut back, 0 bases at V and 6 bases at J, with 11 bases in the middle. The CDR3 covers 14 residues. Germline assignment: CDR1 LNHNV and CDR2 YYDKDF (reference sequence). CDR3: CATSRDGGRQTQYF. The CDR3 region has the DNA TGTGCCACCAGCAGAGACGGAGGACGGCAGACCCAGTACTTC.

This chain uses TRBV5-1 with TRBJ2-1; D is unresolved. V was trimmed by 4 bases and J by 0 bases, leaving 17 bases between them. This CDR3 contains 17 residues. Per the germline V gene, CDR1 is SGHRS and CDR2 is YFSETQ. DNA of the CDR3: TGCGCCAGCAGCATCCTCGTAGGGCCGAGCTCCTACAATGAGCAGTTCTTC. It is translated as CASSILVGPSSYNEQFF.

The J gene is TRBJ1-1, the V gene TRBV5-3; D unresolved. Being an ORF, TRBV5-3 has a function that is uncertain. There are 13 residues in the CDR3. Trimming cost V 4 bases and J 1 base, with 8 bases left between them. The CDR3 DNA is TGTGCCAGAAGCCCGCCAGCGAACACTGAAGCTTTCTTT. Its protein is CARSPPANTEAFF.